This passage covers 4 T cell receptor beta chains from one sample sequenced in a study of T cells in Graves' hyperthyroidism and ophthalmopathy. RNA transcripts yielded amplified TCR beta CDR3 regions. An initial round of RT-PCR targeting the TCR CDR3 relied on the HTBI primer set. In TCRdb, the multiplex PCR reads were re-called with MiXCR into one record per CDR3 protein. The sample has hundreds of thousands of distinct CDR3 sequences, roughly 15% seen once. Sequencing was done on a sample of blood. Receptors originate from a woman between 45 and 65 years old with Graves' ophthalmopathy.

This clonotype was counted ten times or more. The chain carries TRBV6-1 and TRBJ2-7; tentative D call: TRBD1 (6 bases). This CDR3 contains 15 residues. CDR1 is MNHNS, CDR2 SASEGT, per germline. The ends were cut back, 6 bases at V and 3 bases at J, with 18 bases in the middle. The CDR3 spells CASRPGDLAFYEQYF. The CDR3 coding sequence is TGTGCCAGCAGGCCAGGGGATTTAGCCTTCTACGAGCAGTACTTC.

This clonotype was counted ten times or more. The chain joins TRBV20-1 to TRBJ1-6, with D hard to call. Trimming took 1 base from V and 6 from J, leaving 13 bases between them. CDR3 length equals 15 residues. Germline-derived CDR1 and CDR2 are DFQATT and SNEGSKA (reference sequence). CDR3: CSARAGVGFNSPLHF. Here the CDR3 DNA reads TGCAGTGCTAGAGCGGGCGTTGGGTTTAATTCACCCCTCCACTTT.

The chain joins TRBV6-5 to TRBJ2-1, with 12 bases that match TRBD2. Germline CDR1 is MNHEY and CDR2 is SVGAGI. With V trimmed by 5 bases and J by 9 bases, 14 bases remained unmatched. The CDR3 sequence is 17 residues long. CDR3 region: CASSHRTLAGGPFEQFF. The CDR3 bases are TGTGCCAGCAGTCACAGGACTCTAGCGGGAGGGCCTTTTGAGCAGTTCTTC.

This clonotype was found a few times. The chain combines TRBV5-6 with TRBJ2-1; TRBD1 agrees at 9 bases. In germline, CDR1 is SGHDT, CDR2 YYEEEE. The CDR3 totals 16 residues. The V segment lost 6 bases and the J segment 7 bases; nucleotides outside the gene matches: 14. This CDR3 reads CASTPQGTGISNEQFF. The CDR3 DNA follows: TGTGCCAGCACCCCCCAAGGGACAGGGATTTCAAATGAGCAGTTCTTC.